The present T cell receptor beta chain was sequenced within a study of blood T cell repertoires in COVID-19. Study at large: Samples representing acute and convalescent COVID-19 were sourced from the United States, Italy and Spain. From T cells, B-cell-depleted T cells, or PBMCs came the material, which was cDNA or gDNA.

Authors' analysis steps: Estimates of nucleated cell counts were drawn from the amplification of reference gene primers. Some clones are missing from TCRdb's copy, which holds only in-frame ones; the method was immunoSEQ multiplex PCR. D and trimming were read from the DNA, whereas the V and J calls and clone size are those reported in that table. The data show about 99,000 clones, with more than 80% seen just once and 3% to 4.5% held by the top ten. This CDR3 contains 17 residues. The ends lost 0 bases at V and 0 bases at J; junction bases unmatched: 4. Germline CDR1 LGHNT, CDR2 FRNRAP. This receptor was obtained from a woman aged 55-75 years with acute or convalescent COVID-19. The sequenced material came from peripheral blood. The chain carries TRBV12-5 and TRBJ2-1; 8 bases match TRBD2. The CDR3 reads CASGLVRGGSSYNEQFF. The DNA for the CDR3 is TGTGCTAGTGGTTTGGTACGGGGGGGGAGCTCCTACAATGAGCAGTTCTTC.